At least ten counts were recorded for the clone carrying this T cell receptor beta chain. TCRdb passed the 5' RACE reads through MiXCR, listing each CDR3 protein once. This sample has some 64,000 distinct CDR3 sequences, with about 22% found just once. Germline V lookup: CDR1 MNHEY, CDR2 SVGEGT. Deletions cut 4 bases from V and 4 bases from J, with 13 bases between. This CDR3 has 14 residues. This clonotype originated in a female donor with breast cancer. The sample taken for sequencing was memory CD4+ T cells sorted from a lymph node. Documented subset: memory CD4+ T cells, CD4+CD45RO+CD25-. V gene TRBV6-2 or TRBV6-3 combines with J gene TRBJ1-1; D perhaps matches TRBD1 (6 bases). The CDR3 sequence: CASSSQGKGTEAFF. The CDR3 region has the DNA TGTGCCAGCAGTTCACAGGGTAAGGGCACTGAAGCTTTCTTT.